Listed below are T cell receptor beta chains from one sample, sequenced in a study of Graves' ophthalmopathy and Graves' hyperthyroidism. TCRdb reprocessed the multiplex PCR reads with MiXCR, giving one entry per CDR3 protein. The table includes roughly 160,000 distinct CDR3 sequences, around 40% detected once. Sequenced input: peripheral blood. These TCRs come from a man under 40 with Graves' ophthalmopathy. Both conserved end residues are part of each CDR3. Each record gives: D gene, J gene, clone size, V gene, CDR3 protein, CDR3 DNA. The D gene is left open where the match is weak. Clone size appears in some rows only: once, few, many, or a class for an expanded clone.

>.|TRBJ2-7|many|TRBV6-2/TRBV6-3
CASSSRENYEQYF
TGTGCCAGCAGTTCCCGGGAAAACTACGAGCAGTACTTC
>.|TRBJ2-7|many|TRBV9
CASSVGLRPSYEQYF
TGTGCCAGCAGCGTAGGTCTTAGGCCGTCCTACGAGCAGTACTTC
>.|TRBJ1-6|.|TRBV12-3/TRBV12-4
CASTEGNSPLHF
TGTGCCAGCACCGAGGGAAATTCACCCCTCCACTTT
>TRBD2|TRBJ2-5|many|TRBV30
CALSGRAVWETQYF
TGTGCCTTAAGCGGGAGGGCCGTATGGGAGACCCAGTACTTC
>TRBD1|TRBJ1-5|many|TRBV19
CASSRGQGERQPQHF
TGTGCCAGTAGCCGGGGACAGGGGGAGCGGCAGCCCCAGCATTTT
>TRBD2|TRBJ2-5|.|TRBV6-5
CASSYSGTDGGAQYF
TGTGCCAGCAGTTACTCCGGGACCGACGGGGGGGCCCAGTACTTC
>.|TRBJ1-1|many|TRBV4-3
CASSPRGAGHFDTEAFF
TGCGCCAGCAGCCCAAGAGGGGCAGGGCATTTCGACACTGAAGCTTTCTTT
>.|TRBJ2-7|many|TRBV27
CASSWQAGSYEQYF
TGTGCCAGCAGTTGGCAGGCGGGGTCCTACGAGCAGTACTTC
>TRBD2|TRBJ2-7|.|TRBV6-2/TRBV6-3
CASKRLPGLASYEQYF
TGTGCCAGCAAACGGTTGCCGGGACTAGCCTCCTACGAGCAGTACTTC
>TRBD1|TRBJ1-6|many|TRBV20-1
CSAREGAGQGGSPLHF
TGCAGTGCTAGGGAGGGGGCGGGGCAGGGTGGATCACCCCTCCACTTT
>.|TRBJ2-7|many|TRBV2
CASSEGFEDYSYEQYF
TGTGCCAGCAGTGAAGGTTTTGAGGACTATTCCTACGAGCAGTACTTC
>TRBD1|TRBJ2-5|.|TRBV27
CASSSGTGFYKETQYF
TGTGCCAGCAGTTCCGGGACAGGGTTTTATAAAGAGACCCAGTACTTC
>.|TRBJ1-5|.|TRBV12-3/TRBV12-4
CASSPYAGNQPQHF
TGTGCCAGCAGTCCATATGCAGGCAATCAGCCCCAGCATTTT
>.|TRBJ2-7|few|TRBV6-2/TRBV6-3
CASTYLFGDIEQYF
TGTGCCAGCACCTACCTATTCGGGGATATCGAGCAGTACTTC